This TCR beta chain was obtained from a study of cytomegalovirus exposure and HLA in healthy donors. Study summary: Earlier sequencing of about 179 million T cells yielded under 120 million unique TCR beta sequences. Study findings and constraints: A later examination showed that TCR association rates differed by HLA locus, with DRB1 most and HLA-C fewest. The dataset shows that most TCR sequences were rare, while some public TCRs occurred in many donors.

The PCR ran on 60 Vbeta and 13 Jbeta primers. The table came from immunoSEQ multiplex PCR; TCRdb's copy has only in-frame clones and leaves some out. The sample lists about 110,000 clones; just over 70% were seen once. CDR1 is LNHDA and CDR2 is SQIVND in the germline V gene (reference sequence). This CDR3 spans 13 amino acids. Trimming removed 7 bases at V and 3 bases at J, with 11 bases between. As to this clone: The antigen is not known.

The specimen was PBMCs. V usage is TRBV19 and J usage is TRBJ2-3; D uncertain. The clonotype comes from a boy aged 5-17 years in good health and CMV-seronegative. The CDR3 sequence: CASNEQITDTQYF. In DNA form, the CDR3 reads TGTGCCAGTAATGAACAGATTACAGATACGCAGTATTTT.